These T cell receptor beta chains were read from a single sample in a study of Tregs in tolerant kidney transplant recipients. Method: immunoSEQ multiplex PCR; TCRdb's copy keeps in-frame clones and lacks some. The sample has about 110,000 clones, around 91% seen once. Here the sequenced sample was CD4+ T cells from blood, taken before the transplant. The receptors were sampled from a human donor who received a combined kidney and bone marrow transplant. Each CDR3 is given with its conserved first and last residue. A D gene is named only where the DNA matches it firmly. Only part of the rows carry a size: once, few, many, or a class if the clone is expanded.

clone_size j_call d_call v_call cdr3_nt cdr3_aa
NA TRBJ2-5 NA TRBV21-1 TGTGCCAGCAGCAACCGACAGAGACAAGAGACCCAGTACTTC CASSNRQRQETQYF
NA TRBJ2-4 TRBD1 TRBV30 TGTGCCGCGAAAGGGACAGGGGTCGAATTCTTAGCCAAAAACATTCAGTACTTC CAAKGTGVEFLAKNIQYF
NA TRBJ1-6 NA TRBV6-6 TGTGCCAGCAGTTACCAGGACCTGGACTTCCGACCCCTCCACTTT CASSYQDLDFRPLHF
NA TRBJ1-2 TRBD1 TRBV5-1 TGCGCCAGCAGCCCCAGGACAGGGGGCGGCTATGGCTACACCTTC CASSPRTGGGYGYTF
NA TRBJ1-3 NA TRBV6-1 TGTGCCAGCAGTGAAGTCTTTTCCGGAAACACCATATATTTT CASSEVFSGNTIYF
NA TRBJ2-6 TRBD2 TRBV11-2 TGTGCCAGCAGCTTATGGCAGGGAGGGTTTGGGGCCAACGTCCTGACTTTC CASSLWQGGFGANVLTF
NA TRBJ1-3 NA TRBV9 TGTGCCAGCAGCGTGAGTCGGGGTAGAAACACCATATATTTT CASSVSRGRNTIYF
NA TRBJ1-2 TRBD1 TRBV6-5 TGTGCCAGCAGTTACTCCGGGACAGGGTCTGGCTACACCTTC CASSYSGTGSGYTF
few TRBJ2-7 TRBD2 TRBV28 TGTGCCAGCAGATTCGGGGGGGGAACCTACGAGCAGTACTTC CASRFGGGTYEQYF
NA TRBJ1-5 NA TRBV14 TGTGCCAGCAGCCAAGATATGGGGCTTCCCCAGCATTTT CASSQDMGLPQHF
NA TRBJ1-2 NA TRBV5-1 TGCGCCAGCAGCTTGGAAATTGCGGGGGCCATCTATGGCTACACCTTC CASSLEIAGAIYGYTF
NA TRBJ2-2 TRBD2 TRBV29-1 TGCAGCGTTGGGTCAGCGGGGGTAAACACCGGGGAGCTGTTTTTT CSVGSAGVNTGELFF
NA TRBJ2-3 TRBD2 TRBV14 TGTGCCAGCAGCCCGTTGACTAGCGGGAGTGGGACAGATACGCAGTATTTT CASSPLTSGSGTDTQYF
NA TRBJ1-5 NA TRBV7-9 TGTGCCAGCAGCTTAGCGGGGGCCAGCATAGGTCAGCCCCAGCATTTT CASSLAGASIGQPQHF
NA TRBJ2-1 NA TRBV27 TGTGCCAGCAGTTTAGGGGCCAGGCTGAGAAATGAGCAGTTCTTC CASSLGARLRNEQFF
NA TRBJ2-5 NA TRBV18 TGTGCCAGCTCACCCAGAATTACGGAGACCCAGTACTTC CASSPRITETQYF
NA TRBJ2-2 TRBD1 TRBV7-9 TGTGCCAGCAGCCCCGGACAGGGTGTGAACACCGGGGAGCTGTTTTTT CASSPGQGVNTGELFF
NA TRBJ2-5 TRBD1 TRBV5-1 TGCGCCAGCAGGAACGGACAGGGGGAGACCCAGTACTTC CASRNGQGETQYF
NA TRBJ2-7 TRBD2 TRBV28 TGTGCCAGCAACCCACCCCGACTAGCGGGCCGCGAGCAGTACTTC CASNPPRLAGREQYF
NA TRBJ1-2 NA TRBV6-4 TGTGCCAGCAGTGACGAGGAGGGAAGCTATGGCTACACCTTC CASSDEEGSYGYTF
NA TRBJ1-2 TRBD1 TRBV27 TGTGCCAGCAGTCCCCGGGACAGGAAGGGTGGTGGCTACACCTTC CASSPRDRKGGGYTF
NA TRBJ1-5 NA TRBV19 TGTGCCAGTAGTACGTCCCGGGACATTTATAGCAATCAGCCCCAGCATTTT CASSTSRDIYSNQPQHF
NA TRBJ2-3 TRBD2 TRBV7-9 TGTGCCAGCAGCTGGCTCGCGGGGGGGTTCTTAGATACGCAGTATTTT CASSWLAGGFLDTQYF
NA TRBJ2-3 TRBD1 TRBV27 TGTGCCAGCAGTTTTACGGGACAGCGACGCACAGATACGCAGTATTTT CASSFTGQRRTDTQYF
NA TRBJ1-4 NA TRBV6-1 TGTGCCAGCAGTGAGCCGGGGGGGTTGAGGGAAAAACTGTTTTTT CASSEPGGLREKLFF
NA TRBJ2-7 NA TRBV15 TGTGCCACCAGCAGAGATGTACCCAGCTACGAGCAGTACTTC CATSRDVPSYEQYF
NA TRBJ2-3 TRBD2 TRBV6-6 TGTGCCAGCAGCTTAGCGGGGGGGCGCACAGATACGCAGTATTTT CASSLAGGRTDTQYF
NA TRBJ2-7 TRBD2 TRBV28 TGTGCCAGCAGTGCCCCTTCTAGCGGGAGGAACTCCTACGAGCAGTACTTC CASSAPSSGRNSYEQYF
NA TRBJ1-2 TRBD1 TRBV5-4 TGTGCCAGCAGCATACCGGGACAGTATTACGGCTACACCTTC CASSIPGQYYGYTF
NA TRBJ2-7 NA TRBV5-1 TGCGCCAGCAGCTTGGGGGGCTCAAGCAGCTCCTACGAGCAGTACTTC CASSLGGSSSSYEQYF
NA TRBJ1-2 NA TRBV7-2 TGTGCCAGCAGCCCGATTGGGGGCGGCTATGGCTACACCTTC CASSPIGGGYGYTF
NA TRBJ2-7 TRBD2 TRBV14 TGTGCCAGCAGCCCCGGGGGAGGGCTCTCCTACGAGCAGTACTTC CASSPGGGLSYEQYF
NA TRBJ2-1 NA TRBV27 TGTGCCAGCAGTTGGACAGTGTACAATGAGCAGTTCTTC CASSWTVYNEQFF
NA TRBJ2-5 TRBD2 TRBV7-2 TGTGCCAGCAGCTTACGCGGGAGGGGTGGAGAGACCCAGTACTTC CASSLRGRGGETQYF
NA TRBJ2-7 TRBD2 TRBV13 TGTGCCAGCAGCTGGGGGACTAGCGGGGTGAACCGCTACGAGCAGTACTTC CASSWGTSGVNRYEQYF
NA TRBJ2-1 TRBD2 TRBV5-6 TGTGCCAGCACCGGTGACTGGGCGGGGGACAATGAGCAGTTCTTC CASTGDWAGDNEQFF
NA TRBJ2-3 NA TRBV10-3 TGTGCCATCAGTCGGAGCGGACGTACGGATACGCAGTATTTT CAISRSGRTDTQYF
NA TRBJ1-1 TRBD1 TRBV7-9 TGTGCCAGCAGCTTAGTGGGACAGGGGCCCGAGGGGGAAGCTTTCTTT CASSLVGQGPEGEAFF
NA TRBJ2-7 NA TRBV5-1 TGCGCCAGCAGCTTGTCCCAGGGCGAGCAGTACTTC CASSLSQGEQYF
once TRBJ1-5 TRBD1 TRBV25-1 TGTGCCAGCAGCTTTGGAGGGACAGGAGATCAGCCCCAGCATTTT CASSFGGTGDQPQHF
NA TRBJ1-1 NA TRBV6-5 TGTGCCAGCAGTCCCCGGGGAGGCACTGAAGCTTTCTTT CASSPRGGTEAFF
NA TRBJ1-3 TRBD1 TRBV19 TGTGCCACTCGGGACAGGGGGCTTGGAAACACCATATATTTT CATRDRGLGNTIYF
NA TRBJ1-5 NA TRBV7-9 TGTGCCAGCAGCCAGGGGCTCTACAATCAGCCCCAGCATTTT CASSQGLYNQPQHF
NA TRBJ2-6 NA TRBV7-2 TGTGCCAGCAGCATAACAACTAGCTCTGGGGCCAACGTCCTGACTTTC CASSITTSSGANVLTF
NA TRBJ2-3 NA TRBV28 TGTGCCAGCAGTTCCCCAGGGTTGGGGCCGGATACGCAGTATTTT CASSSPGLGPDTQYF
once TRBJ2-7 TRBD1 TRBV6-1 TGTGCCAGCAGTGATGCAGGACAGGTCCTACCCGAGCAGTACTTC CASSDAGQVLPEQYF
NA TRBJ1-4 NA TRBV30 TGTGCCTGGAGTGTAGGGGGGGCCGGAGGTGAAAAACTGTTTTTT CAWSVGGAGGEKLFF
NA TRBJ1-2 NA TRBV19 TGTGCCAGTAGTATCCCCAAGACACCAGGAAACTATGGCTACACCTTC CASSIPKTPGNYGYTF
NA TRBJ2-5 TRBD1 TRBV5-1 TGCGCCAGCAGCGGCTTGGCAGGGGGCGGTGAGACCCAGTACTTC CASSGLAGGGETQYF
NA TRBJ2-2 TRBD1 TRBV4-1 TGCGCCAGCAGCCAAGAGGGGACAGCGAACACCGGGGAGCTGTTTTTT CASSQEGTANTGELFF
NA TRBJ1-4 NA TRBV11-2 TGTGCCAGCAGCTTAGATGGAGCTCGGACAAGGGGCACTAATGAAAAACTGTTTTTT CASSLDGARTRGTNEKLFF
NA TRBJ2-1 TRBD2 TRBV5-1 TGCGCCAGCACCCGGGCCGGGACTAGCGGTTACAATGAGCAGTTCTTC CASTRAGTSGYNEQFF
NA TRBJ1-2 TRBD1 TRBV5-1 TGCGCCAGCAGCGATCAGGGACAGGGGGTGAGTGGCTACACCTTC CASSDQGQGVSGYTF
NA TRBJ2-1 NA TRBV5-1 TGCGCCAGCAGCTTGCTGGAGCGGTGGCCGGGGAATGAGCAGTTCTTC CASSLLERWPGNEQFF